This T cell receptor beta chain appears in the sequencing data of a study of radiotherapy plus CTLA-4 blockade in lung cancer. Comments on this clone: Its antigen is currently unknown.

Whole-study results and caveats: Peripheral blood showed expansion of tumor-derived TCR clones after radiotherapy and ipilimumab. Early blood T cell clone changes and increased post-radiation serum interferon-beta were reportedly the strongest response predictors.

The CDR3 length is 13 residues. Germline values: CDR1 MDHEN, CDR2 SYDVKM. Trimming took 7 bases from V and 8 from J, leaving 17 bases between them. The repertoire was sequenced with immunoSEQ multiplex PCR; TCRdb's copy has only in-frame clones and lacks some. The sample has 20,000 to 30,000 clones; approximately 77% are singletons. Sequenced material: peripheral blood, taken from a patient treated with radiotherapy plus ipilimumab. The chain combines TRBV28 with TRBJ1-2; possible D gene TRBD1, 5 bases. The sequence was collected from a human donor with non-small cell lung cancer that progressed on radiotherapy plus ipilimumab. In nucleotides, the CDR3 is TGTGCCAGCACCCCAGGGACGGCGCGCGGCTACACCTTC. This gives the protein CASTPGTARGYTF.